The 8 T cell receptor beta chains below all came from one sample that was sequenced in a study of immune evolution from preneoplasia to lung adenocarcinoma. The data were produced by immunoSEQ multiplex PCR, yet TCRdb's version contains in-frame clones alone and is incomplete. The repertoire holds thousands of clones, with roughly four fifths as singletons. Sequencing was performed on FFPE minimally invasive lung adenocarcinoma tissue. The receptors originated from a person in their sixties or seventies with lung adenocarcinoma.

The V gene is TRBV4-2, the J gene TRBJ2-1; 9 bases match TRBD2. The trim removed 0 bases at V and 0 bases at J, leaving 6 bases unmatched. Germline CDR1 LGHNA, CDR2 YNFKEQ. The CDR3 is made up of 18 amino acids. The CDR3 protein is CASSQEHSGSPSYNEQFF. CDR3 nucleotide sequence: TGTGCCAGCAGCCAAGAACATAGCGGGAGCCCCTCCTACAATGAGCAGTTCTTC.

This rearrangement joins TRBV2 to TRBJ2-7; D not resolved. The CDR3 consists of 15 residues. V was clipped by 5 bases and J by 3 bases, with 17 bases between them. Germline assignment: CDR1 SNHLY and CDR2 FYNNEI. CDR3 DNA sequence: TGTGCCAGCAGTCCCTCATTTAGCAAGCACTACGAGCAGTACTTC. Encoded protein: CASSPSFSKHYEQYF.

The rearrangement joins TRBV20-1 to TRBJ2-7, with 7 bases fitting TRBD1. CDR3 length: 11 amino acids. Germline CDR1 DFQATT, CDR2 SNEGSKA (reference sequence). V was pared by 6 bases and J by 7 bases, with 6 bases of the junction left unmatched. In nucleotides, the CDR3 is TGCAGTGCGCCGACAGGGAATGAGCAGTACTTC. Translated: CSAPTGNEQYF.

V is TRBV10-3 and J is TRBJ2-1; D is uncertain. This CDR3 has 11 amino acids. V was shortened by 7 bases and J by 8 bases, with 9 bases between the two germline ends. Germline values: CDR1 ENHRY, CDR2 SYGVKD. The CDR3, as DNA: TGTGCCATCAAGAATACCGATGAGCAGTTCTTC. Translated, it gives CAIKNTDEQFF.

This clone has a single count. One junction end disagrees with the germline gene, perhaps due to a read error. Other DNA sequences in the sample encode the same CDR3. The chain has TRBV18 and TRBJ2-5; 7 bases fit TRBD1. Per the germline V gene, CDR1 is KGHSH and CDR2 is LQKENI. The CDR3 sequence is 18 residues long. This CDR3 is CASSPRSPGQTYQETQYF. The DNA of the CDR3 is TGTGCCAGCTCACCACGGTCCCCGGGACAGACGTACCAAGAAACCCAGTACTTC. Full variable domain (remainder filled in from reference TRBV18 and TRBJ2-5): NAGVMQNPRHLVRRRGQEARLRCSPMKGHSHVYWYRQLPEEGLKFMVYLQKENIIDESGMPKERFSAEFPKEGPSILRIQQVVRGDSAAYFCASSPRSPGQTYQETQYFGPGTRLLVL.

The chain couples TRBV7-9 to TRBJ2-1; TRBD2 is a possible D gene (6 bases). Germline CDR1 reads SEHNR; CDR2 reads FQNEAQ (reference sequence). The ends were cut back, 2 bases at V and 12 bases at J, with 20 bases in the middle. There are 15 residues in the CDR3. CDR3 protein: CASSLNDLRGSGQFF. The CDR3 DNA reads TGTGCCAGCAGCTTAAACGACCTTCGGGGGAGCGGGCAGTTCTTC.

This clone appeared a few times. The chain joins TRBV9 to TRBJ1-2; the D gene is possibly TRBD1 (6 bases). The CDR3 has 14 residues. Germline V CDR1 and CDR2: SGDLS, YYNGEE. V lost 5 bases and J 9 bases, leaving 20 bases between the germline ends. CDR3 bases: TGTGCCAGCAGTGGTAGGGCCCAGGGGATGAGCTACACCTTC. It encodes CASSGRAQGMSYTF.

This clone was counted a single time. The J gene is TRBJ1-5, the V gene TRBV7-2, with TRBD1 matching over 7 bases. The V gene's germline CDR1 is SGHTA and CDR2 FQGNSA. The CDR3 is made up of 15 amino acids. V dropped 3 bases and J dropped 1; count of bases not matched to a gene: 3. The DNA of the CDR3 is TGTGCCAGCAGCTTGACAGGGAGCAGCAATCAGCCCCAGCATTTT. Its translation: CASSLTGSSNQPQHF.